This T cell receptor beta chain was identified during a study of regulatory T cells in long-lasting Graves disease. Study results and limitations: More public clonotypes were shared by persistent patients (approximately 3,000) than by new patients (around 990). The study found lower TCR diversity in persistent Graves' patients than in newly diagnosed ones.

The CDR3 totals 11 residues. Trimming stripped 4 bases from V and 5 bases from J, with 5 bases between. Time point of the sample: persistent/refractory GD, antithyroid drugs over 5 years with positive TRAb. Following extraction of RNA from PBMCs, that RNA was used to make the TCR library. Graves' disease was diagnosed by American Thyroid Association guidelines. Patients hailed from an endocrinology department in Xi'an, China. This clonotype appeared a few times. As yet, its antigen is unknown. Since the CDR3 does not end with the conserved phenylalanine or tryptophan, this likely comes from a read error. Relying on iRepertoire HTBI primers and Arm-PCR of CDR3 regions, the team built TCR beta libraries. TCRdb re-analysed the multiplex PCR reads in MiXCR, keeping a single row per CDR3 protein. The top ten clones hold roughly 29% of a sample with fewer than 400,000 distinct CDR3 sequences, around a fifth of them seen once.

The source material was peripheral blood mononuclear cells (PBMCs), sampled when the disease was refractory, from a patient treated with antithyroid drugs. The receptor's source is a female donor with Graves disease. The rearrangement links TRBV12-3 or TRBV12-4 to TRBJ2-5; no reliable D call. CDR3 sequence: CASSYLETQYY. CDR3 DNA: TGTGCCAGCAGTTACCTGGAGACCCAGTACTAC.